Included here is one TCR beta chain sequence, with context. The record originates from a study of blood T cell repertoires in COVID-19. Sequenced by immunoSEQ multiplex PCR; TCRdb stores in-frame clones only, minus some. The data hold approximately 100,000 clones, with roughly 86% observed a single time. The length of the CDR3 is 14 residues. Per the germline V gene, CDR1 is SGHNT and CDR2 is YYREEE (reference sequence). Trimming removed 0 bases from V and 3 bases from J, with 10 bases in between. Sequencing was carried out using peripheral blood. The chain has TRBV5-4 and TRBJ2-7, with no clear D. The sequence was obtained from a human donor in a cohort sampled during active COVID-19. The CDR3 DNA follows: TGTGCCAGCAGCTTGGCCCGTGGCGGCTACGAGCAGTACTTC. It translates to CASSLARGGYEQYF.